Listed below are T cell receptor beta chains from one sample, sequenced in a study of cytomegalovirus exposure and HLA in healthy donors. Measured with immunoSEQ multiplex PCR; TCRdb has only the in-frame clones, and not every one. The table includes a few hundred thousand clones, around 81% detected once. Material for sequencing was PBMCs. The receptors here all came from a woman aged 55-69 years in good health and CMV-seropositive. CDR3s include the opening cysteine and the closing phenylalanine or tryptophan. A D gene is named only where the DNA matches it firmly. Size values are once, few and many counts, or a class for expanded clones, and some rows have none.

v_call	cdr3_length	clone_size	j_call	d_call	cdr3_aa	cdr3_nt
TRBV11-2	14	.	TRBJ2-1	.	CASSLDYKLAEQFF	TGTGCCAGCAGCTTAGATTATAAGTTGGCTGAGCAGTTCTTC
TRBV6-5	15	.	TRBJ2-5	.	CASRDGSVGGETQYF	TGTGCCAGCAGGGACGGGAGCGTCGGTGGGGAGACCCAGTACTTC
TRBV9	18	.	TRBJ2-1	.	CASSPKIGGGGIYNEQFF	TGTGCCAGCAGCCCAAAGATCGGGGGAGGTGGAATATACAATGAGCAGTTCTTC
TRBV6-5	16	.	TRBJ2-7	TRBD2	CASSYLASGKGAEQYF	TGTGCCAGCAGTTACTTGGCTAGCGGGAAAGGGGCCGAGCAGTACTTC
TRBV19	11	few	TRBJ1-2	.	CASKQGNGYTF	TGTGCCAGTAAACAGGGTAATGGCTACACCTTC
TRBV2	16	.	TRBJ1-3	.	CASSAAPRGAGNTIYF	TGTGCCAGCAGTGCTGCCCCCCGGGGGGCCGGAAACACCATATATTTT
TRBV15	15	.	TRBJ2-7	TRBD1	CATSRDTGGFNEQYF	TGTGCCACCAGCAGAGATACAGGGGGCTTCAACGAGCAGTACTTC
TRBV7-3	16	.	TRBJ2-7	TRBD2	CASSSWTSGRAYEQYF	TGTGCCAGCAGCTCCTGGACTAGCGGGAGAGCGTACGAGCAGTACTTC
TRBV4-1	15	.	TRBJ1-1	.	CASSQLWAGNTEAFF	TGCGCCAGCAGCCAACTATGGGCGGGGAACACTGAAGCTTTCTTT
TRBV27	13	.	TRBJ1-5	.	CASSLSTDQPQHF	TGTGCCAGCAGTTTATCGACAGATCAGCCCCAGCATTTT
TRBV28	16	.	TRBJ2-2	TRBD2	CASRNLAGANTGELFF	TGTGCCAGCAGAAATTTAGCGGGAGCGAACACCGGGGAGCTGTTTTTT